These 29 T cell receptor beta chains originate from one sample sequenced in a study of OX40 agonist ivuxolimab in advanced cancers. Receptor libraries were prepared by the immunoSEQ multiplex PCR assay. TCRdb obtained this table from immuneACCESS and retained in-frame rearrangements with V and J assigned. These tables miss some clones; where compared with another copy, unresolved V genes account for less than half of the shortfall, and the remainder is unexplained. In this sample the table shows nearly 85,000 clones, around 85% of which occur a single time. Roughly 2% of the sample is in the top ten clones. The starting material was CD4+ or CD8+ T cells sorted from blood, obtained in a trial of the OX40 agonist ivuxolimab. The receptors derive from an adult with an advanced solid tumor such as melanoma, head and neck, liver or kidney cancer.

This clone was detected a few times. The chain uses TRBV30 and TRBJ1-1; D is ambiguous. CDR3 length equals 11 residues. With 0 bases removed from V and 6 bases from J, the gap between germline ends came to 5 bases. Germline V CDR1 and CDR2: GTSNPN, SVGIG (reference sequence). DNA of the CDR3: TGTGCCTGGAGTGTAAAAGCTGAAGCTTTCTTT. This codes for CAWSVKAEAFF.

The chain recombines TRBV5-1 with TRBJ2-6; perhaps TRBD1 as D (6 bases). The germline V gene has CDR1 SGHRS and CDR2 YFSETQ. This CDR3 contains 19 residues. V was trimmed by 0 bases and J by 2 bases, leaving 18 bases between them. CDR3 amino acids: CASSLENAYRVAGANVLTF. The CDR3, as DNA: TGCGCCAGCAGCTTGGAGAACGCTTACAGGGTAGCTGGGGCCAACGTCCTGACTTTC.

The CDR3 DNA follows: TGTGCCAGCAGCATGACAGGGGCCCCAGATACGCAGTATTTT. It specifies CASSMTGAPDTQYF. V gene TRBV6-1 combines with J gene TRBJ2-3; 8 bases match TRBD1. Germline CDR1 is MNHNS and CDR2 is SASEGT. The CDR3 extends over 14 amino acids. J gave up 4 bases and V 6 bases, and 6 bases lay outside the gene matches.

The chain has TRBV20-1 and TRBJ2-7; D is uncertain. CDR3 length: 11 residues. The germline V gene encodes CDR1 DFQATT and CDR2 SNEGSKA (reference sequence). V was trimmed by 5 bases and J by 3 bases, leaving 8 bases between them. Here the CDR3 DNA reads TGCAGTGCTTATACCAACTACGAGCAGTACTTC. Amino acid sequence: CSAYTNYEQYF.

DNA for the CDR3: TGTGCCAGCAGCTCCCCCGGGTCGATCGCTGAAGCTTTCTTT. It yields the protein CASSSPGSIAEAFF. This chain joins TRBV28 and TRBJ1-1, with D hard to call. The CDR3 contains 14 residues. Trimming shortened V by 6 bases and J by 6 bases, and 17 bases separated the two germline ends. CDR1 and CDR2 (germline): MDHEN, SYDVKM.

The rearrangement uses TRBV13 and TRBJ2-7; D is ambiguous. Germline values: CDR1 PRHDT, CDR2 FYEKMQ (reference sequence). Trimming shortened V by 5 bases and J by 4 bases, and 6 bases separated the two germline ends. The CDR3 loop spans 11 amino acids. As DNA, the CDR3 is TGTGCCAGCAGCCGAAGGTACGAGCAGTACTTC. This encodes CASSRRYEQYF.

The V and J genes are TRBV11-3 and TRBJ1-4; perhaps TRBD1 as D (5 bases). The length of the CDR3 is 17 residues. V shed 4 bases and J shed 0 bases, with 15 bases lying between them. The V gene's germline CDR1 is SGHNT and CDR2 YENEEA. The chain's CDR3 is CASSSTRGLSTNEKLFF. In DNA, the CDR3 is TGTGCCAGCAGCTCGACCCGGGGACTCTCAACTAATGAAAAACTGTTTTTT.

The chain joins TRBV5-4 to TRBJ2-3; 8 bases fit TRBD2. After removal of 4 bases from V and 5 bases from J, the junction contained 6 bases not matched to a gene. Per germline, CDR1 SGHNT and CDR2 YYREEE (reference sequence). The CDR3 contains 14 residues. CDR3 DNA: TGTGCCAGCAGCCGGGAGGGGATACAAGATACGCAGTATTTT. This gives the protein CASSREGIQDTQYF.

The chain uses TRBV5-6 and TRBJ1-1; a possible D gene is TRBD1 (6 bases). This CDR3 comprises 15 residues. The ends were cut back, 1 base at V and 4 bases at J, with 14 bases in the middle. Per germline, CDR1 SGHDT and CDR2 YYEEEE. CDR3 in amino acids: CASSLIGGRGTEAFF. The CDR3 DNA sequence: TGTGCCAGCAGCTTGATCGGGGGCAGGGGCACTGAAGCTTTCTTT.

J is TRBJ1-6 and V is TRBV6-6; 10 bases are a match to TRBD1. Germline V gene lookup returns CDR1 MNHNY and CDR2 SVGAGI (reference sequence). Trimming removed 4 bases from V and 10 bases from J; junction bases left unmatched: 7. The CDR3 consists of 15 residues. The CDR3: CASSSRDRGSSPLHF. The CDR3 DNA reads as TGTGCCAGCAGTTCCCGGGACAGGGGATCCTCACCCCTCCACTTT.

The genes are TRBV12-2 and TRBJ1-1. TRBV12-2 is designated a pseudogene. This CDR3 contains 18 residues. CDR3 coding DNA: TGTGCAAGTCGCTTGGCCCTCAGGGACTACGGGTCTGGCGATGAAGCTTTCTTT. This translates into CASRLALRDYGSGDEAFF.

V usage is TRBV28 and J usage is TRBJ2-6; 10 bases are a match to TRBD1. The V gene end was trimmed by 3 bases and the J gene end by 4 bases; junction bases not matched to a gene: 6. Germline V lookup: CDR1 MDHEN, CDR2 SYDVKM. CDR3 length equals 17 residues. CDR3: CASSFPTGGAGANVLTF. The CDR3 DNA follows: TGTGCCAGCAGTTTCCCGACAGGGGGCGCGGGGGCCAACGTCCTGACTTTC.

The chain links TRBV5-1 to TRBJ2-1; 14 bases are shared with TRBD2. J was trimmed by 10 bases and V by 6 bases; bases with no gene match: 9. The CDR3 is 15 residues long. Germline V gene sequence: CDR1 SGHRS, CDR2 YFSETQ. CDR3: CASTETSGGAWEQFF. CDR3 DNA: TGCGCCAGCACCGAGACTAGCGGGGGGGCATGGGAGCAGTTCTTC. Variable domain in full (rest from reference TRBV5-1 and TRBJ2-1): KAGVTQTPRYLIKTRGQQVTLSCSPISGHRSVSWYQQTPGQGLQFLFEYFSETQRNKGNFPGRFSGRQFSNSRSEMNVSTLELGDSALYLCASTETSGGAWEQFFGPGTRLTVL.

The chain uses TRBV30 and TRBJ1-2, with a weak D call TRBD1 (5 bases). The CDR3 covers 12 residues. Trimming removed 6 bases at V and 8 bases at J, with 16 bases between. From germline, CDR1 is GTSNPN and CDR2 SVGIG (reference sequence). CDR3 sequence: CACTGTPLGYTF. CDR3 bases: TGTGCCTGTACCGGGACCCCTTTGGGCTACACCTTC.

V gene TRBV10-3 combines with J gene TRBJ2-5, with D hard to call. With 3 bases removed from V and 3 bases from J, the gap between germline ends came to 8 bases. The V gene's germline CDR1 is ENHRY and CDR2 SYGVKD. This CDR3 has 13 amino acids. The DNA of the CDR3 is TGTGCCATCAGTGACGGGCGGAAAGAGACCCAGTACTTC. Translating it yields CAISDGRKETQYF.

The CDR3 nucleotides are TGTGCCAGCAGTGGGACATTCCTAAACTATGGCTACACCTTC. Its translation: CASSGTFLNYGYTF. The J gene is TRBJ1-2, the V gene TRBV2; perhaps TRBD1 as D (5 bases). V dropped 4 bases and J dropped 2 bases, with 11 bases sitting between them. This CDR3 is built from 14 residues. CDR1 SNHLY and CDR2 FYNNEI come from the germline V gene.

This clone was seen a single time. DNA for the CDR3: TGTGCCAGCAGCTCGAACGCCCTCGGTGGCTACACCTTC. This sequence encodes CASSSNALGGYTF. The V gene is TRBV7-2, the J gene TRBJ1-2, with D hard to call. This CDR3 is built from 13 residues. The germline gives CDR1 SGHTA, CDR2 FQGNSA. Trimming removed 4 bases at V and 7 bases at J, with 13 bases between.

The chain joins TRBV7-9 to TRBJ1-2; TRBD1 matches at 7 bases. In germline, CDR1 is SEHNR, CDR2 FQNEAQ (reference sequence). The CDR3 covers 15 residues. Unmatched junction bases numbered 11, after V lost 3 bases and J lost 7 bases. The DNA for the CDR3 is TGTGCCAGCAGCTTCCTGCAGGGGGGGTCCGCTGGCTACACCTTC. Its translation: CASSFLQGGSAGYTF.

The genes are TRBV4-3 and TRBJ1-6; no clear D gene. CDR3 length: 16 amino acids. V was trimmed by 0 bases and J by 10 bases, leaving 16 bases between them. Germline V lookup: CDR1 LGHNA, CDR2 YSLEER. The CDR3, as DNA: TGCGCCAGCAGCCAAGATTCGAAATTCCCGGGATCACCCCTCCACTTT. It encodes CASSQDSKFPGSPLHF.

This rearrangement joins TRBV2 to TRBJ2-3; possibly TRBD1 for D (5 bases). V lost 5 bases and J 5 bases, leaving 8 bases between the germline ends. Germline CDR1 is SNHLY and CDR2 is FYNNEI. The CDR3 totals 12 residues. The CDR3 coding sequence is TGTGCCAGCAGTCTGACAGTAGATACGCAGTATTTT. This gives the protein CASSLTVDTQYF.

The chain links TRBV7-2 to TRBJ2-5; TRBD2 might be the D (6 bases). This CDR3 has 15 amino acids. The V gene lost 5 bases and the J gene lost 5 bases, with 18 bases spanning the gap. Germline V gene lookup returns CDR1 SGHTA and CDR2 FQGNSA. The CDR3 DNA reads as TGTGCCAGCAGCACCTCTTGGGCGGGGTGGGAGACCCAGTACTTC. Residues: CASSTSWAGWETQYF.

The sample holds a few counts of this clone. The DNA for the CDR3 is TGTGCCATCAGTGACCAGGGTAGGATGGAGAACTCACCCCTCCACTTT. Translating gives CAISDQGRMENSPLHF. The chain recombines TRBV10-3 with TRBJ1-6; the D gene is possibly TRBD1 (5 bases). This CDR3 is 16 amino acids long. Trimming stripped 3 bases from V and 10 bases from J, with 19 bases between. Germline CDR1 reads ENHRY; CDR2 reads SYGVKD.

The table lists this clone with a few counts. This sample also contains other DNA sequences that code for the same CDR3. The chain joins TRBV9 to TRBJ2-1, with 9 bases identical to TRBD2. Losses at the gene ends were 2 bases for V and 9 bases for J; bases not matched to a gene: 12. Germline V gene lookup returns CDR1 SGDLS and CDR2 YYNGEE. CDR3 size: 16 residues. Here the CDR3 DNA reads TGTGCCAGCAGCGTTGAAGGGCGAGCGGGGGGTCGTGAGCAGTTCTTC. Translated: CASSVEGRAGGREQFF.

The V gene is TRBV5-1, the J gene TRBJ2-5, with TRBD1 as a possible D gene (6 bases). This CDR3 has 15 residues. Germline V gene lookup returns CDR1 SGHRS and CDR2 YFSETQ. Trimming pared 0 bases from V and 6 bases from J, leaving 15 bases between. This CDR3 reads CASSLAGAGVQTQYF. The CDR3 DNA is TGCGCCAGCAGCTTGGCCGGCGCAGGGGTGCAGACCCAGTACTTC. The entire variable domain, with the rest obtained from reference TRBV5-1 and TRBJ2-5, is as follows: KAGVTQTPRYLIKTRGQQVTLSCSPISGHRSVSWYQQTPGQGLQFLFEYFSETQRNKGNFPGRFSGRQFSNSRSEMNVSTLELGDSALYLCASSLAGAGVQTQYFGPGTRLLVL.

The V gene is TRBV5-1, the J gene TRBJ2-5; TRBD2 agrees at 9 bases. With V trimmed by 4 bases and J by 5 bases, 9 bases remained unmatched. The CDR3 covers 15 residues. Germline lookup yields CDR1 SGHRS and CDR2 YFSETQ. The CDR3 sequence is CASSVTSGDGETQYF. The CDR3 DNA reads TGCGCCAGCAGCGTGACTAGCGGAGACGGGGAGACCCAGTACTTC.

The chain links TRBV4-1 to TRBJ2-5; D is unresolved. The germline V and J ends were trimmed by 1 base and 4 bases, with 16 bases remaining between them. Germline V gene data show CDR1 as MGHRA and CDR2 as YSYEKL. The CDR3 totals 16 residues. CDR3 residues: CASSQVEATKGETQYF. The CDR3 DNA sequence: TGCGCCAGCAGCCAAGTCGAGGCAACGAAGGGAGAGACCCAGTACTTC.

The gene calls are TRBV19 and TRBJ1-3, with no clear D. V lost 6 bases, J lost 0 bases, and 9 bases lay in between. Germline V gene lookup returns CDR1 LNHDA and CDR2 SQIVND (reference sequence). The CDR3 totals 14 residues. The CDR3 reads CASSRRLSGNTIYF. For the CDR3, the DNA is TGTGCCAGTAGCCGGAGGCTCTCTGGAAACACCATATATTTT.

CDR3 protein: CASSQGGRTDTQYF. CDR3 DNA sequence: TGCGCCAGCAGCCAAGGTGGGAGAACAGATACGCAGTATTTT. The chain employs TRBV4-3 and TRBJ2-3; D might be TRBD2 (5 bases). V lost 1 base, J lost 3 bases, and 8 bases lay in between. Germline V gene lookup returns CDR1 LGHNA and CDR2 YSLEER. The CDR3 spans 14 residues.

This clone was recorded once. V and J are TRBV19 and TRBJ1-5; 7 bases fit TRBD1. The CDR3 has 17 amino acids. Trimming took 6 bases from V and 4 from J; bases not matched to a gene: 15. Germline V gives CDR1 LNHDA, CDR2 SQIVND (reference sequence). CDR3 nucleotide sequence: TGTGCCAGTAGGATCGGACAGGCCCGGAGGCTAAATCAGCCCCAGCATTTT. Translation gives CASRIGQARRLNQPQHF. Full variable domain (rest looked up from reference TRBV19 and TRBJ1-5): DGGITQSPKYLFRKEGQNVTLSCEQNLNHDAMYWYRQDPGQGLRLIYYSQIVNDFQKGDIAEGYSVSREKKESFPLTVTSAQKNPTAFYLCASRIGQARRLNQPQHFGDGTRLSIL.